A single sample is the source of the 18 T cell receptor beta chains below, sequenced in a study of vaccination effects on CD4 cells after COVID-19. This table comes from immunoSEQ multiplex PCR, and its TCRdb copy is limited to in-frame clones, with some not included. The sample consists of tens of thousands of clones, about 72% of them appearing once. Antigens of these TCRs are unknown. Having been cultured for around nine days, the cells underwent CD4+ T cell isolation. This specimen was CD4+ T cells from PBMCs cultured without peptide, taken before COVID-19 vaccination. The receptors shown here come from a human donor who had a prior SARS-CoV-2 infection.

The CDR3 sequence: CAAGATDTQYF. Written as DNA, the CDR3 is TGTGCGGCGGGGGCTACAGATACGCAGTATTTT. V gene TRBV30 combines with J gene TRBJ2-3; a weak D match, TRBD2 (7 bases). Germline CDR1 GTSNPN, CDR2 SVGIG (reference sequence). The CDR3 loop spans 11 amino acids.

This clone was seen a handful of times. The chain uses TRBV10-3 and TRBJ2-7; 7 nucleotides align to TRBD2. This CDR3 comprises 15 residues. V dropped 3 bases and J dropped 0; count of bases not matched to a gene: 5. Germline-derived CDR1 and CDR2 are ENHRY and SYGVKD. CDR3 residues: CAISDWEGFSYEQYF. For the CDR3, the DNA is TGTGCCATCAGTGATTGGGAGGGGTTCTCCTACGAGCAGTACTTC.

This clone was counted only a few times. This chain uses TRBV7-8 with TRBJ1-6; 9 bases map to TRBD1. Germline CDR1 is SGHVS and CDR2 is FQNEAQ. V lost 0 bases to trimming and J lost 10 bases; unmatched junction nucleotides: 4. The CDR3 runs to 15 residues. CDR3 nucleotides: TGTGCCAGCAGCTTAGCTCTACAGGGGGCCTCACCCCTCCACTTT. Translation gives CASSLALQGASPLHF.

This chain uses TRBV7-2 with TRBJ2-5; tentatively, D is TRBD2 (5 bases). The germline V gene encodes CDR1 SGHTA and CDR2 FQGNSA. V gave up 6 bases and J gave up 0 bases, with 14 bases separating them. The CDR3 contains 15 residues. CDR3 sequence: CASSPAVGYQETQYF. In DNA, the CDR3 is TGTGCCAGCAGTCCAGCGGTCGGGTACCAAGAGACCCAGTACTTC.

This chain joins TRBV13 and TRBJ1-2, with 9 bases lining up with TRBD1. Germline lookup yields CDR1 PRHDT and CDR2 FYEKMQ (reference sequence). The CDR3 runs to 13 residues. V shed 5 bases and J 7 bases; nucleotides not matched to a gene: 5. The CDR3 coding sequence is TGTGCCAGCAGCAAGGGGACAGGGTTTGGCTACACCTTC. Amino acid sequence: CASSKGTGFGYTF. The full variable domain, with the rest looked up from reference TRBV13 and TRBJ1-2, is AAGVIQSPRHLIKEKRETATLKCYPIPRHDTVYWYQQGPGQDPQFLISFYEKMQSDKGSIPDRFSAQQFSDYHSELNMSSLELGDSALYFCASSKGTGFGYTFGSGTRLTVV.

The chain has TRBV7-3 and TRBJ2-7, with D possibly matching TRBD2 (6 bases). Looked up from germline, CDR1 is SGHTA and CDR2 is FQGTGA. The CDR3 totals 15 residues. Trimming took 5 bases from V and 0 from J, leaving 14 bases between them. CDR3 in amino acids: CASSPRSGGSYEQYF. In DNA form, the CDR3 reads TGTGCCAGCAGCCCAAGGTCCGGGGGCTCCTACGAGCAGTACTTC.

This clone was found once. This rearrangement joins TRBV11-2 to TRBJ2-3; D possibly corresponds to TRBD2 (6 bases). The ends were cut back, 6 bases at V and 5 bases at J, with 18 bases in the middle. This CDR3 comprises 15 residues. The germline CDR1 and CDR2 sequences are SGHAT and FQNNGV. CDR3 nucleotide sequence: TGTGCCAGCAGACCTACGTGGGCGGGACGAGATACGCAGTATTTT. Translating gives CASRPTWAGRDTQYF.

The chain links TRBV9 to TRBJ2-7; TRBD2 aligns across 10 bases. Germline-derived CDR1 and CDR2 are SGDLS and YYNGEE. V was pared by 4 bases and J by 8 bases, with 9 bases of the junction left unmatched. The CDR3 is 14 amino acids. CDR3: CASSISGTSEKQYF. The CDR3 DNA sequence: TGTGCCAGCAGCATCAGTGGGACTAGCGAGAAGCAGTACTTC.

This clone was detected a few times. The chain links TRBV20-1 to TRBJ1-3; unclear D gene. Deletions cut 3 bases from V and 8 bases from J, with 8 bases between. Germline CDR1 DFQATT, CDR2 SNEGSKA (reference sequence). This CDR3 region has 11 residues. For the CDR3, the DNA is TGCAGTGCTAGGACCGGTGACACCATATATTTT. It codes for CSARTGDTIYF.

This clone appeared a few times. V is TRBV4-1 and J is TRBJ2-1; 11 bases agree with TRBD2. The CDR3 runs 15 residues. CDR1 and CDR2 (germline): MGHRA, YSYEKL. J lost 8 bases, V lost 3 bases, and 6 bases had no gene match. The CDR3 sequence is CASSHGTSGWDEQFF. In DNA, the CDR3 is TGCGCCAGCAGCCACGGGACTAGCGGTTGGGATGAGCAGTTCTTC.

A single count supports this clone. The genes are TRBV29-1 and TRBJ1-1, with D uncertain. The CDR3 spans 13 residues. CDR1 and CDR2 from the germline V gene are SQVTM and ANQGSEA. V was cut by 7 bases and J by 3 bases, with 15 bases left in between. The CDR3 bases are TGCAGCGCATCCCCCCTACGGGACACTGAAGCTTTCTTT. Protein sequence: CSASPLRDTEAFF.

V is TRBV11-1 and J is TRBJ2-2, with TRBD1 as a possible D gene (6 bases). The V gene's germline CDR1 is SGHAT and CDR2 FQDESV (reference sequence). V lost 3 bases and J lost 5, with 16 bases in between. The CDR3 runs 16 residues. The CDR3 spells CASSFARGAITGELFF. As DNA, the CDR3 is TGTGCCAGCAGCTTCGCCAGGGGAGCAATAACCGGGGAGCTGTTTTTT. The variable domain in full, with the rest retrieved from reference TRBV11-1 and TRBJ2-2, is EAEVAQSPRYKITEKSQAVAFWCDPISGHATLYWYRQILGQGPELLVQFQDESVVDDSQLPKDRFSAERLKGVDSTLKIQPAELGDSAMYLCASSFARGAITGELFFGEGSRLTVL.

The chain is built from TRBV14 and TRBJ2-7, with 8 bases aligning to TRBD2. V was pared by 4 bases and J by 9 bases, with 2 bases of the junction left unmatched. The germline CDR1 and CDR2 sequences are SGHDN and FVKESK. The CDR3 is 11 amino acids. The DNA for the CDR3 is TGTGCCAGCAGCCGAGCGGGGGCGCAGTACTTC. Amino acid sequence: CASSRAGAQYF.

This chain uses TRBV2 with TRBJ2-7; 7 bases match TRBD2. The CDR3 length is 15 residues. V dropped 6 bases and J dropped 2; count of bases not matched to a gene: 10. The germline V gene encodes CDR1 SNHLY and CDR2 FYNNEI. CDR3 sequence (DNA): TGTGCCAGCAGCCCACTCGCGGGGGTCGCCTACGAGCAGTACTTC. Translated, it gives CASSPLAGVAYEQYF.

This chain connects TRBV2 to TRBJ2-7; the D gene is possibly TRBD2 (5 bases). CDR3 size: 13 residues. Germline values: CDR1 SNHLY, CDR2 FYNNEI. Trimming took 4 bases from V and 2 from J, leaving 9 bases between them. CDR3 in amino acids: CASSVEGTYEQYF. The CDR3 region has the DNA TGTGCCAGCAGTGTTGAGGGAACCTACGAGCAGTACTTC.

The chain is built from TRBV5-6 and TRBJ2-5; no reliable D call. The V end was cut by 0 bases, the J end by 7 bases, with 7 bases between. The CDR3 covers 12 residues. Germline CDR1 SGHDT, CDR2 YYEEEE. CDR3 protein: CASSLGVGTQYF. DNA of the CDR3: TGTGCCAGCAGCTTGGGGGTAGGGACCCAGTACTTC.

The rearrangement uses TRBV7-3 and TRBJ2-2; unclear D gene. This CDR3 is built from 14 residues. V lost 5 bases and J 5 bases, leaving 12 bases between the germline ends. CDR1 SGHTA and CDR2 FQGTGA come from the germline V gene. In nucleotides, the CDR3 is TGTGCCAGCAGCCCCTCCCGAGTGACCGGGGAGCTGTTTTTT. It specifies CASSPSRVTGELFF.

CDR3 DNA sequence: TGTGCCAGCAGCCAGAGGGGTGGCAATCAGCCCCAGCATTTT. It codes for CASSQRGGNQPQHF. V usage is TRBV7-2 and J usage is TRBJ1-5; TRBD1 might be the D (5 bases). The length of the CDR3 is 14 residues. The germline V and J ends were trimmed by 5 bases and 2 bases, with 10 bases remaining between them. From germline, CDR1 is SGHTA and CDR2 FQGNSA.